One sample yielded the 30 T cell receptor beta chains listed below, sequenced in a study of regulatory T cells in long-lasting Graves disease. Combining iRepertoire HTBI primers with Arm-PCR of CDR3 regions, the authors built TCR beta libraries. One entry per CDR3 protein, called by TCRdb with MiXCR from the multiplex PCR reads. The sample holds roughly 510,000 distinct CDR3 sequences, about 16% seen once. Indicated time point: newly diagnosed GD, antithyroid drugs for less than 3 months. PBMC-derived RNA was used for the TCR library. These data are also associated with another study on T cells in Graves' hyperthyroidism and ophthalmopathy.

The sample here was peripheral blood mononuclear cells (PBMCs), taken at new diagnosis, from a patient treated with antithyroid drugs. These receptors were obtained from a man aged 18 to 29 with Graves disease.

The chain is built from TRBV5-1 and TRBJ2-3; the D gene is possibly TRBD2 (6 bases). Trimming shortened V by 4 bases and J by 6 bases, and 18 bases separated the two germline ends. Germline V gene data show CDR1 as SGHRS and CDR2 as YFSETQ. CDR3 length equals 15 residues. CDR3 sequence: CASSPRGAGTDTQYF. The CDR3 DNA follows: TGCGCCAGCAGCCCTCGGGGTGCGGGGACTGATACGCAGTATTTT.

This clonotype was recorded many times. The chain is built from TRBV7-2 and TRBJ2-3; 7 bases agree with TRBD2. The V gene end was trimmed by 0 bases and the J gene end by 1 base; junction bases not matched to a gene: 1. The CDR3 is 15 residues long. Germline values: CDR1 SGHTA, CDR2 FQGNSA. The CDR3 reads CASSLAAGGTDTQYF. The DNA for the CDR3 is TGTGCCAGCAGCTTAGCGGCGGGAGGCACAGATACGCAGTATTTT.

This clonotype was seen many times. The chain is built from TRBV12-3 or TRBV12-4 and TRBJ2-1; 8 nucleotides agree with TRBD2. V trimming: 5 bases; J trimming: 8 bases; junction bases outside the gene matches: 11. The CDR3 is made up of 15 amino acids. The CDR3 loop is CASSPIAGIVYEQFF. The CDR3 DNA sequence: TGTGCCAGCAGTCCCATAGCGGGAATCGTCTATGAGCAGTTCTTC.

The gene calls are TRBV28 and TRBJ2-6, with D possibly TRBD2 on 7 matching bases. Trimming removed 8 bases from V and 2 bases from J, with 19 bases in between. The CDR3 loop spans 17 amino acids. CDR1 is MDHEN and CDR2 is SYDVKM in the germline V gene. The CDR3 sequence: CASRGVGGPPGANVLTF. The CDR3 DNA reads TGTGCCAGCCGGGGGGTCGGGGGGCCGCCTGGGGCCAACGTCCTGACTTTC.

This clonotype was counted at least ten times. J is TRBJ2-5 and V is TRBV29-1; TRBD2 is a possible D gene (5 bases). Germline V lookup: CDR1 SQVTM, CDR2 ANQGSEA. The CDR3 loop spans 14 amino acids. The V gene lost 6 bases and the J gene lost 2 bases, with 16 bases spanning the gap. The DNA of the CDR3 is TGCAGCGTCGGGGTACATGCGACACAAGAGACCCAGTACTTC. Amino acids: CSVGVHATQETQYF.

About this clonotype itself: A junction boundary mismatches the germline segment, possibly from a read error. V gene TRBV28 combines with J gene TRBJ2-7; D possibly corresponds to TRBD2 (7 bases). This CDR3 contains 12 residues. Per germline, CDR1 MDHEN and CDR2 SYDVKM. For the CDR3, the DNA is TGTGCCAGCAGTTGGGGGGGCAGTTCGGGGGTCTTC. Its protein is CASSWGGSSGVF. The entire variable domain, with the rest obtained from reference TRBV28 and TRBJ2-7, is as follows: DVKVTQSSRYLVKRTGEKVFLECVQDMDHENMFWYRQDPGLGLRLIYFSYDVKMKEKGDIPEGYSVSREKKERFSLILESASTNQTSMYLCASSWGGSSGVFGPGTRLTVT.

The chain uses TRBV29-1 and TRBJ2-7, with 9 bases matching TRBD2. The CDR3 covers 11 residues. J gave up 11 bases and V 5 bases, and 7 bases lay outside the gene matches. CDR1 and CDR2 (germline): SQVTM, ANQGSEA. CDR3 amino acids: CSVPLAGVEYF. The CDR3 DNA is TGCAGCGTTCCCTTAGCGGGAGTGGAGTACTTC.

This clonotype was observed a few times. The gene calls are TRBV18 and TRBJ2-6; D gene unclear. This CDR3 spans 14 amino acids. The V gene lost 3 bases and the J gene lost 3 bases, with 6 bases spanning the gap. CDR1 and CDR2 (germline): KGHSH, LQKENI. The CDR3: CASSPPDGANVLTF. DNA of the CDR3: TGTGCCAGCTCACCTCCCGATGGGGCCAACGTCCTGACTTTC.

The genes are TRBV5-1 and TRBJ1-3, with 7 bases fitting TRBD1. The V and J ends lost 0 bases and 1 base, in that order; junction bases with no gene match: 4. CDR3 length: 16 residues. CDR1 SGHRS and CDR2 YFSETQ come from the germline V gene. CDR3 nucleotides: TGCGCCAGCAGCTTGGGGACAGGACAATCTGGAAACACCATATATTTT. This sequence encodes CASSLGTGQSGNTIYF. Combining the CDR3 with reference TRBV5-1 and TRBJ1-3 gives the whole variable domain KAGVTQTPRYLIKTRGQQVTLSCSPISGHRSVSWYQQTPGQGLQFLFEYFSETQRNKGNFPGRFSGRQFSNSRSEMNVSTLELGDSALYLCASSLGTGQSGNTIYFGEGSWLTVV.

In regard to this clonotype: This clone may be a read error of a much larger clone one base away. The missing conserved phenylalanine or tryptophan at the end of this CDR3 makes a read error likely. The V and J genes are TRBV6-6 and TRBJ2-7; TRBD1 matches 10 bases. CDR1 is MNHNY, CDR2 SVGAGI, per germline (reference sequence). The CDR3 length is 15 residues. V trimming: 0 bases; J trimming: 5 bases; junction bases outside the gene matches: 4. CDR3 residues: CASSYSTGGTDEQYI. CDR3 DNA: TGTGCCAGCAGTTACTCGACAGGGGGCACGGACGAGCAGTACATC.

This clonotype was observed a few times. The chain is built from TRBV3-1 and TRBJ2-7, with D tentatively TRBD2 (6 bases). V gave up 5 bases and J gave up 2 bases, with 16 bases separating them. The CDR3 covers 15 residues. From germline, CDR1 is LGHDT and CDR2 YNNKEL (reference sequence). The CDR3 DNA follows: TGTGCCAGCAGCTCATTCCTTAGCGGAGCCTACGAGCAGTACTTC. Translated: CASSSFLSGAYEQYF.

CDR3 nucleotides: TGTGCCAGCGTGCGCGGGAGGAGGTCGTACGAGCAGTACTTC. Its protein product is CASVRGRRSYEQYF. The chain recombines TRBV2 with TRBJ2-7, with 8 bases fitting TRBD2. From germline, CDR1 is SNHLY and CDR2 FYNNEI. V lost 8 bases, J lost 4 bases, and 10 bases stayed unmatched. CDR3 length: 14 amino acids.

This clonotype was picked up many times. The V call is TRBV30, the J call TRBJ1-1; D unresolved. V lost 4 bases and J lost 1, with 19 bases in between. Germline V gene data show CDR1 as GTSNPN and CDR2 as SVGIG (reference sequence). There are 16 residues in the CDR3. The DNA of the CDR3 is TGTGCCTGGATCGGGCCCGAGGGTCCAACGAACACTGAAGCTTTCTTT. Amino acids: CAWIGPEGPTNTEAFF. The full variable domain, its missing parts supplied by reference TRBV30 and TRBJ1-1, is SQTIHQWPATLVQPVGSPLSLECTVEGTSNPNLYWYRQAAGRGLQLLFYSVGIGQISSEVPQNLSASRPQDRQFILSSKKLLLSDSGFYLCAWIGPEGPTNTEAFFGQGTRLTVV.

This clonotype was counted at least ten times. The gene calls are TRBV6-2 or TRBV6-3 and TRBJ2-7; 13 positions match TRBD2. V lost 6 bases, J lost 3 bases, and 5 bases stayed unmatched. The CDR3 covers 15 residues. Germline V gives CDR1 MNHEY, CDR2 SVGEGT. CDR3: CASSYGLAGVYEQYF. As DNA, the CDR3 is TGTGCCAGCAGCTACGGACTAGCGGGAGTCTACGAGCAGTACTTC.

This clonotype was recorded at least ten times. The gene calls are TRBV6-5 and TRBJ1-5; D ambiguous. The CDR3 runs 16 residues. Germline values: CDR1 MNHEY, CDR2 SVGAGI. Trimming removed 2 bases at V and 0 bases at J, with 11 bases between. CDR3 nucleotides: TGTGCCAGCAGTTACCTACAGTCCCCTAGCAATCAGCCCCAGCATTTT. Protein sequence: CASSYLQSPSNQPQHF.

Ten or more counts support this clonotype. This chain connects TRBV11-2 to TRBJ2-5; D may be TRBD1 (5 bases). Germline V gene sequence: CDR1 SGHAT, CDR2 FQNNGV. Trimming left V 5 bases short and J 3 bases short, with 10 bases between. The length of the CDR3 is 13 residues. The CDR3 DNA sequence: TGTGCCAGCAGCCAGGGCAAAAAAGAGACCCAGTACTTC. Translated, it gives CASSQGKKETQYF.

The chain combines TRBV12-3 or TRBV12-4 with TRBJ1-5, with D perhaps TRBD1 (6 bases). The ends were cut back, 7 bases at V and 5 bases at J, with 21 bases in the middle. This CDR3 is built from 16 residues. In DNA, the CDR3 is TGTGCCAGCACCCCATTGACAGGTGAAAGGGATCAGCCCCAGCATTTT. This gives the protein CASTPLTGERDQPQHF.

This clonotype appeared many times. The chain joins TRBV11-2 to TRBJ2-7, with D possibly TRBD2 on 7 matching bases. Per the germline V gene, CDR1 is SGHAT and CDR2 is FQNNGV. The germline V and J ends were trimmed by 1 base and 3 bases, with 10 bases remaining between them. CDR3 length: 14 residues. The CDR3 protein is CASSLVRGGYEQYF. The DNA of the CDR3 is TGTGCCAGCAGCTTAGTTAGGGGGGGCTACGAGCAGTACTTC.

This clonotype was detected ten times or more. The CDR3 here is CASSAETGATEAFF. DNA for the CDR3: TGTGCCAGCAGTGCCGAAACAGGGGCCACTGAAGCTTTCTTT. J is TRBJ1-1 and V is TRBV6-2 or TRBV6-3; 7 bases agree with TRBD1. CDR3 size: 14 residues. The V gene end was trimmed by 5 bases and the J gene end by 4 bases; junction bases not matched to a gene: 7. Germline CDR1 is MNHEY and CDR2 is SVGEGT.

This clonotype was seen more than once but under ten times. V and J are TRBV27 and TRBJ2-2, with D uncertain. Germline V gene sequence: CDR1 MNHEY, CDR2 SMNVEV (reference sequence). V lost 2 bases to trimming and J lost 8 bases, with 18 bases between them. The CDR3 is 16 residues long. This chain's CDR3 is CASSLTPGLPVGELFF. The CDR3 DNA reads as TGTGCCAGCAGTTTAACCCCGGGCCTCCCTGTGGGGGAGCTGTTTTTT.

This clonotype was counted only a few times. The chain uses TRBV19 and TRBJ1-1; D gene uncertain. The length of the CDR3 is 14 residues. Trimming left V 3 bases short and J 1 base short, with 9 bases between. CDR1 and CDR2 from the germline V gene are LNHDA and SQIVND (reference sequence). The CDR3 spells CASSMLSGNTEAFF. CDR3 coding DNA: TGTGCCAGTAGTATGCTTTCGGGGAACACTGAAGCTTTCTTT.

The J gene is TRBJ1-6, the V gene TRBV7-3; D is ambiguous. The germline gives CDR1 SGHTA, CDR2 FQGTGA. This CDR3 comprises 16 residues. V was trimmed by 3 bases and J by 2 bases, leaving 11 bases between them. Here the CDR3 DNA reads TGTGCCAGCAGCTTGGGCAGGACCCCCTATAATTCACCCCTCCACTTT. Translation gives CASSLGRTPYNSPLHF.

This clonotype was detected ten times or more. The chain is built from TRBV28 and TRBJ2-1; 8 positions match TRBD1. CDR1 and CDR2 (germline): MDHEN, SYDVKM. The CDR3 extends over 15 amino acids. The junction had 11 bases not matched to a gene; V was cut back by 6 bases and J by 7 bases. The CDR3 sequence is CASSLLGDRKNEQFF. The CDR3 bases are TGTGCCAGCAGCCTACTCGGGGACAGGAAGAATGAGCAGTTCTTC.

This clonotype was counted many times. The rearrangement joins TRBV3-1 to TRBJ2-1; D not resolved. The CDR3 consists of 12 residues. Germline V gene sequence: CDR1 LGHDT, CDR2 YNNKEL (reference sequence). V lost 1 base to trimming and J lost 7 bases, with 5 bases between them. The CDR3 here is CASSQVVNEQFF. CDR3 coding DNA: TGTGCCAGCAGCCAAGTGGTGAATGAGCAGTTCTTC.

This clonotype was counted ten times or more. The chain joins TRBV28 to TRBJ2-7; TRBD2 matches at 7 bases. V dropped 6 bases and J dropped 6; count of bases not matched to a gene: 14. CDR3 length equals 15 residues. Germline CDR1 and CDR2: MDHEN and SYDVKM. CDR3 amino acids: CASSLTAPLAFEQYF. The CDR3 bases are TGTGCCAGCAGCCTCACAGCCCCACTAGCGTTCGAGCAGTACTTC.

The genes are TRBV9 and TRBJ2-1; the D gene could be TRBD1 or TRBD2 (6 bases each). The V gene's germline CDR1 is SGDLS and CDR2 YYNGEE. The CDR3 runs to 16 residues. V lost 2 bases and J lost 4, with 16 bases in between. In nucleotides, the CDR3 is TGTGCCAGCAGCGTGTCGGGGGCCTCTGTTTACAATGAGCAGTTCTTC. Its translation is CASSVSGASVYNEQFF. The variable domain in full, with the rest retrieved from reference TRBV9 and TRBJ2-1, is DSGVTQTPKHLITATGQRVTLRCSPRSGDLSVYWYQQSLDQGLQFLIQYYNGEERAKGNILERFSAQQFPDLHSELNLSSLELGDSALYFCASSVSGASVYNEQFFGPGTRLTVL.

The chain joins TRBV9 to TRBJ2-3; unclear D gene. Germline lookup yields CDR1 SGDLS and CDR2 YYNGEE. CDR3 length: 14 residues. V lost 3 bases and J lost 5, with 13 bases in between. This CDR3 is CASSGLTGIDTQYF. The CDR3 nucleotides are TGTGCCAGCAGCGGCCTCACGGGTATAGATACGCAGTATTTT.

This clonotype was counted many times. This chain links TRBV12-3 or TRBV12-4 with TRBJ2-7, with 14 bases matching TRBD2. The ends lost 7 bases at V and 4 bases at J; junction bases unmatched: 9. The CDR3 is made up of 16 amino acids. CDR3 DNA: TGTGCCAGCAACCCCACCGGGACTAGCGGGAGTTACGAGCAGTACTTC. Protein: CASNPTGTSGSYEQYF.

As concerns this clonotype: At one boundary the junction diverges from the germline segment, which might be a read error. This rearrangement joins TRBV30 to TRBJ1-2; D unclear. CDR3 length equals 12 residues. Germline V gene lookup returns CDR1 GTSNPN and CDR2 SVGIG (reference sequence). CDR3 in DNA: TGTGCCTGGGCCCCCTTATCAAAGGCGGGTCGTTTC. Encoded protein: CAWAPLSKAGRF.

The gene calls are TRBV5-4 and TRBJ2-7; 8 bases are a match to TRBD2. The CDR3 extends over 15 amino acids. Germline V CDR1 and CDR2: SGHNT, YYREEE (reference sequence). V lost 4 bases to trimming and J lost 1 base; unmatched junction nucleotides: 7. The CDR3 sequence is CASSPRAGESYEQYF. CDR3 sequence (DNA): TGTGCCAGCAGCCCGCGAGCGGGAGAGTCCTACGAGCAGTACTTC.